Following are 22 T cell receptor beta chains from one sample sequenced in a study of T cell repertoires in cytomegalovirus infection (dated 2019 in TCRdb). The listed sequencing device is Illumina HiSeq 1500. TCRdb redid the processing of the public reads, applying fastp at Q25 and MiXCR, and retained in-frame beta chains. Duplicate CDR3 protein sequences are folded into a single record with the most common DNA and genes. The sample profile shows under 95,000 distinct CDR3 sequences; approximately 46% of them were found once. The ten largest clones capture 85% to 95% of the sample. The antigens of these receptors remain unknown. In the paper's terms, the treatment or condition label means: in vitro stimulation with specific CMV peptide epitopes to enrich CMV-specific T cells. The input for sequencing was CD8+ T cells from cultured PBMCs, taken from culture after CMV antigen stimulation. All receptors derive from a human donor in good health (CMV status not recorded). Some clones in this sample may be carry-over from other donors' samples.

The chain recombines TRBV6-6 with TRBJ2-7; 7 nucleotides line up with TRBD1. The germline CDR1 and CDR2 sequences are MNHNY and SVGAGI (reference sequence). The CDR3 totals 16 residues. V gave up 6 bases and J gave up 5 bases; unmatched junction bases: 16. As DNA, the CDR3 is TGTGCCAGCAGCCCCATTAGACAGGGAATTATCCACGAGCAGTACTTC. It specifies CASSPIRQGIIHEQYF.

V gene TRBV27 combines with J gene TRBJ1-2; TRBD1 aligns across 11 bases. The CDR3 covers 15 residues. Germline CDR1 is MNHEY and CDR2 is SMNVEV (reference sequence). V gave up 4 bases and J gave up 5 bases; unmatched junction bases: 6. In DNA form, the CDR3 reads TGTGCCAGCAGTTCTCGCGGGACAGGGGGATATGGCTACACCTTC. As protein: CASSSRGTGGYGYTF.

This clonotype has a count of ten or more. The chain links TRBV7-9 to TRBJ1-1; D is undetermined. V lost 4 bases and J lost 7, with 7 bases in between. The CDR3 is 11 residues long. Germline CDR1 SEHNR, CDR2 FQNEAQ (reference sequence). The CDR3 protein is CASSSSIEAFF. For the CDR3, the DNA is TGTGCCAGCAGCTCAAGTATTGAAGCTTTCTTT.

This clonotype has at least ten counts. This chain uses TRBV7-6 with TRBJ1-1; D not certain. This CDR3 is 13 amino acids long. The V end lost 0 bases, the J end lost 1 base, and 3 bases lay between the germline ends. The V gene's germline CDR1 is SGHVS and CDR2 FNYEAQ. The CDR3 DNA reads as TGTGCCAGCAGCTTAGCGAAGAACACTGAAGCTTTCTTT. Protein sequence: CASSLAKNTEAFF.

This clonotype was detected a few times. V gene TRBV5-4 combines with J gene TRBJ2-3, with TRBD2 matching 12 bases. The trim removed 4 bases at V and 4 bases at J, leaving 13 bases unmatched. This CDR3 is built from 18 residues. CDR1 is SGHNT, CDR2 YYREEE, per germline (reference sequence). This chain's CDR3 is CASSLIGASGRGADTQYF. CDR3 in DNA: TGTGCCAGCAGCCTCATCGGGGCTAGCGGGAGGGGTGCAGATACGCAGTATTTT.

CDR3 in DNA: TGTGCCAGTAGTATGGGACCCCCGGGCACTGAAGCTTTCTTT. It yields the protein CASSMGPPGTEAFF. The chain links TRBV19 to TRBJ1-1, with TRBD1 as a possible D gene (5 bases). The CDR3 consists of 14 residues. Germline-derived CDR1 and CDR2 are LNHDA and SQIVND (reference sequence). The germline V and J ends were trimmed by 3 bases and 4 bases, with 12 bases remaining between them.

V usage is TRBV27 and J usage is TRBJ1-2; D perhaps matches TRBD1 (5 bases). The length of the CDR3 is 19 residues. V lost 3 bases, J lost 7 bases, and 30 bases lay in between. Germline assignment: CDR1 MNHEY and CDR2 SMNVEV (reference sequence). The CDR3 nucleotides read TGTGCCAGCAGTTTTCGCCCGCCCCCTACAGGTTCGAGCGGTGGTGGCTACACCTTC. It encodes CASSFRPPPTGSSGGGYTF.

This chain links TRBV19 with TRBJ1-5, with D possibly TRBD1 on 5 matching bases. The V end lost 8 bases, the J end lost 0 bases, and 17 bases lay between the germline ends. The CDR3 is 16 residues long. Per germline, CDR1 LNHDA and CDR2 SQIVND (reference sequence). The CDR3 region is CASASGTDYSNQPQHF. In DNA form, the CDR3 reads TGTGCCAGTGCCTCCGGGACGGATTATAGCAATCAGCCCCAGCATTTT.

The V gene is TRBV7-4, the J gene TRBJ1-2; tentative D call: TRBD1 (5 bases). Trimming cost V 1 base and J 10 bases, with 10 bases left between them. The CDR3 sequence is 12 residues long. Germline lookup yields CDR1 SGHVT and CDR2 SQSDAQ. The CDR3: CASSLVGEDYTF. CDR3 DNA: TGTGCCAGCAGCTTAGTAGGGGAGGACTACACCTTC.

This sequence joins TRBV7-9 and TRBJ2-7; D possibly corresponds to TRBD1 (5 bases). The CDR3 loop spans 15 amino acids. Germline CDR1 SEHNR, CDR2 FQNEAQ (reference sequence). Trimming cost V 5 bases and J 3 bases, with 17 bases left between them. The CDR3 nucleotides read TGTGCCAGCAGCCAGAGGCAGGGCGGAGACTACGAGCAGTACTTC. Protein: CASSQRQGGDYEQYF.

This clonotype was seen more than once but under ten times. The J gene is TRBJ2-4, the V gene TRBV6-6, with 11 bases aligning to TRBD1. The CDR3 loop spans 15 amino acids. The germline gives CDR1 MNHNY, CDR2 SVGAGI (reference sequence). Trimming cost V 5 bases and J 5 bases; bases outside gene matches: 5. The CDR3 region has the DNA TGTGCCAGCAGTCCGGGACAGGGGGACCAAAACATTCAGTACTTC. Its protein is CASSPGQGDQNIQYF.

The V call is TRBV7-8, the J call TRBJ2-7; D is uncertain. The CDR3 is 14 amino acids. Deletions cut 4 bases from V and 0 bases from J, with 10 bases between. Germline V CDR1 and CDR2: SGHVS, FQNEAQ. The CDR3 DNA is TGTGCCAGCAGCTCAGAAACAATCTCCTACGAGCAGTACTTC. Translation gives CASSSETISYEQYF.

The count of this clonotype is one. This rearrangement joins TRBV12-3 or TRBV12-4 to TRBJ2-5; D unresolved. The CDR3 runs 11 residues. With 3 bases removed from V and 5 bases from J, the gap between germline ends came to 4 bases. CDR3 bases: TGTGCCAGCAGTTTTCGCGAGACCCAGTACTTC. Translation gives CASSFRETQYF.

The V and J genes are TRBV5-4 and TRBJ2-1; 7 bases line up with TRBD2. Looked up from germline, CDR1 is SGHNT and CDR2 is YYREEE (reference sequence). After removal of 4 bases from V and 0 bases from J, the junction contained 10 bases not matched to a gene. The CDR3 totals 17 residues. CDR3 in amino acids: CASSGLAGDSSYNEQFF. The CDR3 bases are TGTGCCAGCAGCGGGTTAGCGGGTGATAGCTCCTACAATGAGCAGTTCTTC.

The chain couples TRBV11-2 to TRBJ2-2, with a weak D call TRBD2 (6 bases). The CDR3 spans 13 residues. Between the trimmed V and J ends, which lost 5 bases and 6 bases, there was a span of 10 bases. Germline-derived CDR1 and CDR2 are SGHAT and FQNNGV. This chain's CDR3 is CASSHRDSGELFF. CDR3 sequence (DNA): TGTGCCAGCAGCCACCGGGACTCCGGGGAGCTGTTTTTT.

This clonotype was seen a handful of times. This sequence joins TRBV6-2 or TRBV6-3 and TRBJ2-7; D remains unclear. Per the germline V gene, CDR1 is MNHEY and CDR2 is SVGEGT. V was pared by 6 bases and J by 5 bases, with 11 bases between. The CDR3 spans 12 residues. CDR3 protein: CASSLNRNEQYF. The CDR3 bases are TGTGCCAGCAGCCTTAATAGGAACGAGCAGTACTTC.

This chain connects TRBV12-3 or TRBV12-4 to TRBJ1-1; a weak D match, TRBD1 (6 bases). The CDR3 has 19 amino acids. V was shortened by 4 bases and J by 0 bases, with 24 bases between the two germline ends. CDR3 DNA sequence: TGTGCCAGCAGTTCCGAGGGGCAGGCCTTAGGGGGGATGAACACTGAAGCTTTCTTT. This translates into CASSSEGQALGGMNTEAFF.

The chain links TRBV14 to TRBJ2-5, with TRBD2 matching over 10 bases. CDR3 length equals 18 residues. Trimming cost V 4 bases and J 1 base; bases outside gene matches: 12. Per germline, CDR1 SGHDN and CDR2 FVKESK. CDR3: CASSPPAGGRRAQETQYF. The CDR3 coding sequence is TGTGCCAGCAGCCCCCCAGCGGGGGGGCGAAGGGCCCAAGAGACCCAGTACTTC.

A few counts support this clonotype. The rearrangement uses TRBV12-3 or TRBV12-4 and TRBJ1-2; possible D gene TRBD1, 5 bases. Between the trimmed V and J ends, which lost 6 bases and 4 bases, there was a span of 12 bases. The CDR3 sequence is 13 residues long. CDR3 amino acids: CASSPDSLYGYTF. The CDR3 DNA reads as TGTGCCAGCAGCCCCGACAGTCTCTATGGCTACACCTTC.

This clonotype was seen a handful of times. The chain is built from TRBV12-3 or TRBV12-4 and TRBJ2-1; D is unclear. V was trimmed by 6 bases and J by 8 bases, leaving 8 bases between them. There are 11 residues in the CDR3. CDR3 bases: TGTGCCAGCAGCCCCATCCATGAGCAGTTCTTC. Amino acid sequence: CASSPIHEQFF.

The rearrangement joins TRBV7-2 to TRBJ1-1; a weak D match, TRBD1 (5 bases). CDR3 length: 14 amino acids. V was shortened by 2 bases and J by 4 bases, with 11 bases between the two germline ends. Germline V gene data show CDR1 as SGHTA and CDR2 as FQGNSA. CDR3 in DNA: TGTGCCAGCAGCTTACAGGGAGGAAGCACTGAAGCTTTCTTT. This codes for CASSLQGGSTEAFF.

This clonotype was seen at least ten times. CDR3: CASSRLTVHKGAKNIQYF. CDR3 bases: TGTGCCAGCAGCCGCTTGACAGTTCATAAGGGAGCCAAAAACATTCAGTACTTC. The rearrangement joins TRBV7-2 to TRBJ2-4, with TRBD1 as a possible D gene (5 bases). V gave up 5 bases and J gave up 0 bases, with 20 bases separating them. Germline V CDR1 and CDR2: SGHTA, FQGNSA. The CDR3 is 18 residues long.